The 20 T cell receptor beta chains given below trace back to one sample, sequenced in a study of beta chain features in type 1 diabetes. Of the isolated RNA, all was reverse transcribed, and so the sequenced material was expressed TCRB transcripts. Only in-frame clones appear in the TCRdb table, and some are missing; sequencing was by immunoSEQ multiplex PCR. The sample shows over 300,000 clones, 6.5% to 10% of them seen only once. Sequencing was done on a sample of central memory CD4+ T cells from blood. The receptors stem from a young woman in good health.

This clone has only a few counts. The V and J genes are TRBV28 and TRBJ2-7, with 10 positions matching TRBD2. The CDR3 is 13 residues long. V was pared by 2 bases and J by 11 bases, with 6 bases of the junction left unmatched. Germline CDR1 MDHEN, CDR2 SYDVKM. The chain's CDR3 is CASSLLAGAVEYF. The CDR3 DNA sequence: TGTGCCAGCAGTTTACTAGCGGGAGCTGTGGAGTACTTC.

Only a few counts were recorded for this clone. The chain recombines TRBV4-2 with TRBJ1-1, with 9 bases lining up with TRBD1. From germline, CDR1 is LGHNA and CDR2 YNFKEQ. V lost 3 bases, J lost 6 bases, and 8 bases stayed unmatched. The CDR3 has 15 residues. In nucleotides, the CDR3 is TGTGCCAGCAGCCAGATACAGGGGGCGGGAGCTGAAGCTTTCTTT. Its protein product is CASSQIQGAGAEAFF.

V gene TRBV19 combines with J gene TRBJ1-3; no clear D. There are 15 residues in the CDR3. V lost 7 bases and J 4 bases, leaving 17 bases between the germline ends. Germline CDR1 LNHDA, CDR2 SQIVND (reference sequence). Here the CDR3 reads CASIQSFSSGNTIYF. The CDR3 region has the DNA TGTGCCAGTATCCAGTCTTTCTCATCCGGAAACACCATATATTTT.

The gene calls are TRBV10-3 and TRBJ2-7, with D possibly TRBD1 on 6 matching bases. Trimming stripped 6 bases from V and 9 bases from J, with 18 bases between. Looked up from germline, CDR1 is ENHRY and CDR2 is SYGVKD. The CDR3 totals 13 residues. In DNA form, the CDR3 reads TGTGCCATCAGCGGAAATCCTGGGGGCTGGCAGTACTTC. Its translation is CAISGNPGGWQYF.

V usage is TRBV7-9 and J usage is TRBJ2-5; 7 bases line up with TRBD2. This CDR3 is built from 15 residues. Germline assignment: CDR1 SEHNR and CDR2 FQNEAQ (reference sequence). V shed 1 base, J shed 5 bases, and the junction held 7 bases outside the gene matches. CDR3 sequence reads: CASSLVGGEGETQYF. The CDR3 DNA follows: TGTGCCAGCAGCTTAGTCGGCGGGGAGGGTGAGACCCAGTACTTC.

This clone has more than one count but fewer than ten. This sequence joins TRBV2 and TRBJ2-1; TRBD1 matches 11 bases. The V segment lost 10 bases and the J segment 6 bases; nucleotides outside the gene matches: 29. The germline CDR1 and CDR2 sequences are SNHLY and FYNNEI. The CDR3 extends over 21 amino acids. This chain's CDR3 is CATYPIGQGARPKSIRNEQFF. DNA of the CDR3: TGTGCCACCTACCCGATTGGACAGGGGGCAAGACCAAAGTCAATTCGCAATGAGCAGTTCTTC.

The rearrangement uses TRBV25-1 and TRBJ2-1, with D possibly TRBD2 on 5 matching bases. Trimming stripped 1 base from V and 4 bases from J, with 17 bases between. Per germline, CDR1 MGHDK and CDR2 SYGVNS. This CDR3 contains 17 residues. The CDR3 loop is CASSELGVRARYNEQFF. DNA for the CDR3: TGTGCCAGCAGTGAATTGGGAGTGAGAGCAAGATACAATGAGCAGTTCTTC.

The sample holds a few counts of this clone. The V gene is TRBV10-3, the J gene TRBJ2-2; D is possibly TRBD1 (5 bases). V dropped 3 bases and J dropped 4 bases, with 15 bases sitting between them. CDR1 ENHRY and CDR2 SYGVKD come from the germline V gene. The length of the CDR3 is 16 residues. In DNA form, the CDR3 reads TGTGCCATCAGTGAACCCAGGGCTACGGTCACCGGGGAGCTGTTTTTT. It encodes CAISEPRATVTGELFF.

The rearrangement links TRBV19 to TRBJ1-4; 8 bases fit TRBD1. Germline V CDR1 and CDR2: LNHDA, SQIVND (reference sequence). The CDR3 spans 16 residues. J was trimmed by 8 bases and V by 7 bases; bases with no gene match: 15. The CDR3 DNA reads TGTGCCAGTACGGAAGGTCGGACAGGGATGAACGAAAAACTGTTTTTT. Protein sequence: CASTEGRTGMNEKLFF. Complete variable domain (other parts from reference TRBV19 and TRBJ1-4): DGGITQSPKYLFRKEGQNVTLSCEQNLNHDAMYWYRQDPGQGLRLIYYSQIVNDFQKGDIAEGYSVSREKKESFPLTVTSAQKNPTAFYLCASTEGRTGMNEKLFFGSGTQLSVL.

This clone was seen a handful of times. The gene calls are TRBV11-2 and TRBJ2-5, with a weak D call TRBD2 (6 bases). Germline V gives CDR1 SGHAT, CDR2 FQNNGV. The CDR3 has 15 amino acids. Deletions cut 2 bases from V and 4 bases from J, with 14 bases between. CDR3 loop: CASSLNGQGGETQYF. In DNA, the CDR3 is TGTGCCAGCAGCTTAAATGGTCAGGGAGGAGAGACCCAGTACTTC. Full variable domain (rest looked up from reference TRBV11-2 and TRBJ2-5): EAGVAQSPRYKIIEKRQSVAFWCNPISGHATLYWYQQILGQGPKLLIQFQNNGVVDDSQLPKDRFSAERLKGVDSTLKIQPAKLEDSAVYLCASSLNGQGGETQYFGPGTRLLVL.

The genes are TRBV6-1 and TRBJ1-1; no clear D. In germline, CDR1 is MNHNS, CDR2 SASEGT. Deletions cut 7 bases from V and 5 bases from J, with 20 bases between. CDR3 length: 15 residues. The CDR3 DNA reads TGTGCCAGCAAATATGTAAATCACGGGGAGACTGAAGCTTTCTTT. It yields the protein CASKYVNHGETEAFF.

In nucleotides, the CDR3 is TGTGCCATCAGTGAACTGCGACTAGCGGAGGGCGAGCAGTACTTC. This translates into CAISELRLAEGEQYF. The gene calls are TRBV10-3 and TRBJ2-7; 9 positions match TRBD2. Germline CDR1 ENHRY, CDR2 SYGVKD. V dropped 3 bases and J dropped 6; count of bases not matched to a gene: 9. The CDR3 totals 15 residues.

This clone showed up just a few times. V and J are TRBV28 and TRBJ2-7; maybe TRBD2 (7 bases). CDR3 length equals 13 residues. Trimming shortened V by 11 bases and J by 6 bases, and 20 bases separated the two germline ends. Germline V gene sequence: CDR1 MDHEN, CDR2 SYDVKM. The CDR3 nucleotides read TGTGCCGGAAAAAAGGGGGGGATGATCGAGCAGTACTTC. The encoded protein is CAGKKGGMIEQYF.

The chain combines TRBV5-1 with TRBJ2-5; 7 nucleotides align to TRBD1. Germline-derived CDR1 and CDR2 are SGHRS and YFSETQ. With 0 bases clipped from V and 2 bases from J, the junction kept 4 bases outside the gene matches. The CDR3 spans 15 residues. This CDR3 reads CASSLGQGDQETQYF. For the CDR3, the DNA is TGCGCCAGCAGCTTGGGACAGGGAGATCAAGAGACCCAGTACTTC.

The rearrangement links TRBV4-2 to TRBJ2-3; 10 bases line up with TRBD2. The J segment lost 1 base and the V segment lost 4 bases, leaving 11 bases of the junction unmatched. From germline, CDR1 is LGHNA and CDR2 YNFKEQ. The CDR3 contains 18 residues. The CDR3 region has the DNA TGTGCCAGCAGCCTTGGGACCCAGCGGGAGGGCCGCACAGATACGCAGTATTTT. Translating gives CASSLGTQREGRTDTQYF.

This sequence joins TRBV5-4 and TRBJ2-5; 13 bases match TRBD2. V lost 4 bases to trimming and J lost 3 bases; unmatched junction nucleotides: 3. This CDR3 spans 15 amino acids. Looked up from germline, CDR1 is SGHNT and CDR2 is YYREEE (reference sequence). The chain's CDR3 is CASSTSGRVKETQYF. The CDR3 coding sequence is TGTGCCAGCAGCACTAGCGGGAGGGTTAAAGAGACCCAGTACTTC. Supplemented by reference TRBV5-4 and TRBJ2-5, the full variable domain reads ETGVTQSPTHLIKTRGQQVTLRCSSQSGHNTVSWYQQALGQGPQFIFQYYREEENGRGNFPPRFSGLQFPNYSSELNVNALELDDSALYLCASSTSGRVKETQYFGPGTRLLVL.

The sample holds a few counts of this clone. The V gene is TRBV20-1, the J gene TRBJ2-7, with 8 bases identical to TRBD1. This CDR3 contains 11 residues. J lost 6 bases, V lost 4 bases, and 2 bases had no gene match. The germline V gene encodes CDR1 DFQATT and CDR2 SNEGSKA (reference sequence). The CDR3 here is CSAMTGVEQYF. The DNA of the CDR3 is TGCAGTGCTATGACAGGGGTCGAGCAGTACTTC.

The chain carries TRBV15 and TRBJ2-5; TRBD1 might be the D (5 bases). The CDR3 has 15 residues. Germline CDR1 is LNHNV and CDR2 is YYDKDF (reference sequence). Trimming took off 0 bases at V and 5 bases at J, with 13 bases between the two ends. CDR3 sequence: CATSRDLARDETQYF. The CDR3 nucleotides read TGTGCCACCAGCAGAGATCTGGCCAGGGATGAGACCCAGTACTTC.

The chain joins TRBV4-1 to TRBJ2-7; 8 bases match TRBD1. CDR3 length equals 17 residues. Germline values: CDR1 MGHRA, CDR2 YSYEKL. Trimming at V came to 4 bases and at J to 1 base, leaving 12 bases not matched to a gene. CDR3 sequence (DNA): TGCGCCAGCAGCCCATCCACCCGACAGGGGAGATCCTACGAGCAGTACTTC. This codes for CASSPSTRQGRSYEQYF.

This clone has at least ten counts. The V gene is TRBV5-1, the J gene TRBJ2-3; D call uncertain. V lost 1 base to trimming and J lost 2 bases, with 5 bases between them. This CDR3 has 13 amino acids. Germline CDR1 and CDR2: SGHRS and YFSETQ. CDR3: CASSLIPTDTQYF. The DNA for the CDR3 is TGCGCCAGCAGCTTGATCCCCACAGATACGCAGTATTTT.